These 16 T cell receptor beta chains originate from one sample sequenced in a study of T cell clones after liver transplantation. Profiled with immunoSEQ multiplex PCR; TCRdb holds only in-frame clones, not every one. The sample lists approximately 100,000 clones, approximately 79% occurring once. The sequences come from CD4+ T cells from blood, collected approximately 50 months after liver transplant. Receptor source: a human patient who received a liver transplant. Some T cells may trace back to the graft donor.

The sample holds a few counts of this clone. The CDR3, as DNA: TGTGCCAGCAGCACCTACTACGAGCAGTACTTC. Its translation is CASSTYYEQYF. The chain joins TRBV7-9 to TRBJ2-7; D gene ambiguous. Germline loops: CDR1 SEHNR, CDR2 FQNEAQ (reference sequence). This CDR3 comprises 11 residues. V dropped 5 bases and J dropped 3 bases, with 5 bases sitting between them.

In this sample, this clone turned up a few times. The genes are TRBV9 and TRBJ2-3; possible D gene TRBD2, 5 bases. The germline V gene has CDR1 SGDLS and CDR2 YYNGEE. V was cut by 1 base and J by 5 bases, with 5 bases left in between. The CDR3 runs 12 residues. The CDR3 loop reads CASSVRGDTQYF. In DNA, the CDR3 is TGTGCCAGCAGCGTACGGGGAGATACGCAGTATTTT. Together with reference TRBV9 and TRBJ2-3, the CDR3 gives the full variable domain: DSGVTQTPKHLITATGQRVTLRCSPRSGDLSVYWYQQSLDQGLQFLIQYYNGEERAKGNILERFSAQQFPDLHSELNLSSLELGDSALYFCASSVRGDTQYFGPGTRLTVL.

The chain is built from TRBV28 and TRBJ2-7; D possibly matches TRBD1 or TRBD2 (7 bases each). This CDR3 has 14 amino acids. Germline V gives CDR1 MDHEN, CDR2 SYDVKM. Trimming pared 6 bases from V and 4 bases from J, leaving 16 bases between. The DNA of the CDR3 is TGTGCCAGCAGCCCGAGCGGGACAGCTTACGAGCAGTACTTC. This codes for CASSPSGTAYEQYF.

This chain joins TRBV7-2 and TRBJ1-2; no clear D gene. CDR1 SGHTA and CDR2 FQGNSA come from the germline V gene. Trimming took off 6 bases at V and 3 bases at J, with 8 bases between the two ends. The CDR3 is 12 amino acids. The CDR3 is CASSSTDYGYTF. The CDR3 coding sequence is TGTGCCAGCAGTTCGACGGACTATGGCTACACCTTC.

This clone was recorded only once. J is TRBJ1-1 and V is TRBV6-5; D unclear. The length of the CDR3 is 13 residues. V was pared by 10 bases and J by 1 base, with 13 bases between. Germline V CDR1 and CDR2: MNHEY, SVGAGI. The CDR3 spells CATLVYPNTEAFF. The CDR3 DNA reads TGTGCCACCTTGGTATACCCGAACACTGAAGCTTTCTTT.

The chain combines TRBV30 with TRBJ1-6; D gene ambiguous. V was pared by 6 bases and J by 5 bases, with 14 bases between. The CDR3 length is 14 residues. CDR1 and CDR2 from the germline V gene are GTSNPN and SVGIG (reference sequence). CDR3 region: CACHRHVNNSPLHF. The CDR3 DNA is TGTGCCTGCCACAGACACGTCAATAATTCACCCCTCCACTTT.

The chain employs TRBV7-3 and TRBJ2-4; 10 nucleotides match TRBD1. The CDR3 spans 18 residues. CDR1 is SGHTA and CDR2 is FQGTGA in the germline V gene. J gave up 3 bases and V 5 bases, and 13 bases lay outside the gene matches. The CDR3 DNA reads TGTGCCAGCAGCCCGCGAATCATCGGGACAGGGGTCAAAAACATTCAGTACTTC. It encodes CASSPRIIGTGVKNIQYF.

The gene calls are TRBV7-3 and TRBJ2-1; 9 bases match TRBD2. The J segment lost 2 bases and the V segment lost 2 bases, leaving 1 base of the junction unmatched. The germline CDR1 and CDR2 sequences are SGHTA and FQGTGA. This CDR3 spans 15 amino acids. As DNA, the CDR3 is TGTGCCAGCAGCTTAGCTAGCGGGACCTACAATGAGCAGTTCTTC. Translated: CASSLASGTYNEQFF.

CDR3 coding DNA: TGTGCCAGTAGTCAGGGCAGGGGCTCCGCGGAGACCCAGTACTTC. This encodes CASSQGRGSAETQYF. The chain employs TRBV19 and TRBJ2-5, with D maybe TRBD1 (6 bases). V was shortened by 5 bases and J by 5 bases, with 18 bases between the two germline ends. Germline loops: CDR1 LNHDA, CDR2 SQIVND (reference sequence). The CDR3 length is 15 residues.

V is TRBV28 and J is TRBJ1-1; D is perhaps TRBD1 (5 bases). The germline gives CDR1 MDHEN, CDR2 SYDVKM. There are 14 residues in the CDR3. Trimming left V 6 bases short and J 5 bases short, with 16 bases between. CDR3 protein: CASRIPTERTEAFF. In nucleotides, the CDR3 is TGTGCCAGCAGGATACCGACAGAAAGGACTGAAGCTTTCTTT.

The sample holds one count of this clone. The chain links TRBV7-9 to TRBJ2-7, with TRBD2 matching over 7 bases. V shed 1 base and J 6 bases; nucleotides not matched to a gene: 3. CDR1 and CDR2 from the germline V gene are SEHNR and FQNEAQ (reference sequence). The CDR3 totals 13 residues. The DNA for the CDR3 is TGTGCCAGCAGCTTAGGACTAGCCGTCGAGCAGTACTTC. Residues: CASSLGLAVEQYF.

A few counts support this clone. The chain employs TRBV19 and TRBJ2-3, with 10 bases that match TRBD2. The junction had 16 bases not matched to a gene; V was cut back by 5 bases and J by 5 bases. Germline V CDR1 and CDR2: LNHDA, SQIVND (reference sequence). This CDR3 spans 18 amino acids. As DNA, the CDR3 is TGTGCCAGTAGTGTCCCGTCTAGCGGGGGCCCATTGGGAGATACGCAGTATTTT. Protein: CASSVPSSGGPLGDTQYF.

At least ten counts were recorded for this clone. The chain joins TRBV7-3 to TRBJ2-6, with 11 bases that match TRBD1. Germline V gene sequence: CDR1 SGHTA, CDR2 FQGTGA. The CDR3 length is 17 residues. V shed 5 bases, J shed 4 bases, and the junction held 7 bases outside the gene matches. CDR3 sequence: CASSPWTGGAGANVLTF. The CDR3 DNA reads TGTGCCAGCAGCCCTTGGACAGGGGGCGCCGGGGCCAACGTCCTGACTTTC.

The chain carries TRBV7-9 and TRBJ1-2, with 7 positions matching TRBD1. The CDR3 has 13 residues. J was trimmed by 4 bases and V by 10 bases; bases with no gene match: 9. The germline gives CDR1 SEHNR, CDR2 FQNEAQ (reference sequence). The CDR3, as DNA: TGTGCCAACGATATACCAGGGGGCTATGGCTACACCTTC. Amino acid sequence: CANDIPGGYGYTF.

The genes are TRBV14 and TRBJ2-3; 9 nucleotides align to TRBD2. CDR1 and CDR2 from the germline V gene are SGHDN and FVKESK. The length of the CDR3 is 18 residues. J lost 5 bases, V lost 2 bases, and 14 bases had no gene match. CDR3 sequence (DNA): TGTGCCAGCAGCCAACGAAGAGGCATAGCGGGAGTCAAAGATACGCAGTATTTT. Its protein product is CASSQRRGIAGVKDTQYF.

The V call is TRBV27, the J call TRBJ2-2; D tentatively fits TRBD1 or TRBD2 (5 bases each). The CDR3 consists of 14 residues. Germline lookup yields CDR1 MNHEY and CDR2 SMNVEV (reference sequence). V lost 5 bases and J 4 bases, leaving 11 bases between the germline ends. The CDR3 sequence is CASSTGTRTGELFF. The CDR3 DNA sequence: TGTGCCAGCAGTACCGGGACCCGCACCGGGGAGCTGTTTTTT.